The 13 T cell receptor beta chains given below trace back to one sample, sequenced in a study of control samples from healthy donors and cancer patients (dated by TCRdb to 2019 to 2021). Receptor amplification or capture employed the immunoSEQ multiplex PCR assay. What TCRdb holds here is the immuneACCESS table cut down to in-frame rearrangements. Part of the clones is not present; checked against another copy, under half of the missing clones reflect an unresolved V gene, and the others are unexplained. The sample table holds roughly 150,000 clones, of which more than 85% were seen once. The ten largest clones represent 2% to 2.5% of the sample. Sequencing input: blood. The receptors here all came from a man between 45 and 60 years old in good health.

This chain links TRBV6-5 with TRBJ2-2, with TRBD2 matching 9 bases. The CDR3 loop spans 15 amino acids. V lost 6 bases, J lost 3 bases, and 5 bases stayed unmatched. CDR1 and CDR2 from the germline V gene are MNHEY and SVGAGI. This chain's CDR3 is CASSWTSDYTGELFF. CDR3 DNA: TGTGCCAGCAGCTGGACTAGCGACTACACCGGGGAGCTGTTTTTT.

This clone was picked up one time. The chain joins TRBV12-3 or TRBV12-4 to TRBJ1-2; 8 bases map to TRBD1. There are 12 residues in the CDR3. V shed 6 bases, J shed 8 bases, and the junction held 5 bases outside the gene matches. In DNA, the CDR3 is TGTGCCAGCAGGGCTACAGGGGGAGGCTACACCTTC. Translated: CASRATGGGYTF.

The rearrangement joins TRBV2 to TRBJ2-3, with 10 bases that match TRBD2. The germline V gene encodes CDR1 SNHLY and CDR2 FYNNEI. V shed 3 bases and J 5 bases; nucleotides not matched to a gene: 8. The CDR3 is 16 residues long. This CDR3 reads CASSERKTSGRDTQYF. DNA for the CDR3: TGTGCCAGCAGTGAGAGGAAGACTAGCGGGCGAGATACGCAGTATTTT.

The chain recombines TRBV7-2 with TRBJ1-4; 7 bases agree with TRBD1. Germline CDR1 reads SGHTA; CDR2 reads FQGNSA. V lost 6 bases, J lost 5 bases, and 9 bases stayed unmatched. This CDR3 contains 15 residues. The CDR3 DNA follows: TGTGCCAGCAGTATCCGACAGGGCGTAAATGAAAAACTGTTTTTT. This codes for CASSIRQGVNEKLFF.

CDR3 sequence: CAISEGVDTEAFF. The CDR3 DNA is TGTGCCATCAGTGAGGGGGTAGACACTGAAGCTTTCTTT. The rearrangement links TRBV10-3 to TRBJ1-1, with no clear D. This CDR3 region has 13 residues. From germline, CDR1 is ENHRY and CDR2 SYGVKD. Trimming pared 2 bases from V and 3 bases from J, leaving 7 bases between.

This rearrangement joins TRBV29-1 to TRBJ1-1; no reliable D call. CDR1 SQVTM and CDR2 ANQGSEA come from the germline V gene. V lost 4 bases and J 0 bases, leaving 15 bases between the germline ends. This CDR3 spans 15 amino acids. The CDR3 loop reads CSVGVGSGMNTEAFF. In DNA, the CDR3 is TGCAGCGTTGGGGTGGGGAGTGGGATGAACACTGAAGCTTTCTTT.

This rearrangement joins TRBV6-1 to TRBJ2-2; 8 positions match TRBD2. Germline V CDR1 and CDR2: MNHNS, SASEGT. V trimming: 4 bases; J trimming: 1 base; junction bases outside the gene matches: 5. CDR3 size: 16 residues. The CDR3 nucleotides read TGTGCCAGCAGTGGGGGCAGCGGGGGGAACACCGGGGAGCTGTTTTTT. It yields the protein CASSGGSGGNTGELFF.

The chain joins TRBV9 to TRBJ1-2; D unresolved. Trimming left V 3 bases short and J 10 bases short, with 7 bases between. The CDR3 covers 10 residues. Germline V gene sequence: CDR1 SGDLS, CDR2 YYNGEE. Here the CDR3 reads CASSEWTYTF. Written as DNA, the CDR3 is TGTGCCAGCAGCGAGTGGACCTACACCTTC.

V gene TRBV11-2 combines with J gene TRBJ2-1; 10 positions agree with TRBD1. The germline V gene has CDR1 SGHAT and CDR2 FQNNGV. The V segment lost 2 bases and the J segment 8 bases; nucleotides outside the gene matches: 6. The CDR3 covers 15 residues. In DNA form, the CDR3 reads TGTGCCAGCAGCTTATTCGGACAGGGGGACGATGAGCAGTTCTTC. It is translated as CASSLFGQGDDEQFF.

The rearrangement joins TRBV7-3 to TRBJ2-4, with D perhaps TRBD1 (6 bases). The length of the CDR3 is 14 residues. Germline lookup yields CDR1 SGHTA and CDR2 FQGTGA. Trimming removed 5 bases from V and 7 bases from J, with 15 bases in between. The CDR3 nucleotides read TGTGCCAGCAGCCCCTCCCTACAGGGTAACATTCAGTACTTC. It codes for CASSPSLQGNIQYF.

The chain couples TRBV5-6 to TRBJ1-1; D remains ambiguous. CDR3 length: 12 residues. CDR1 is SGHDT, CDR2 YYEEEE, per germline. The germline V and J ends were trimmed by 0 bases and 0 bases, with 0 bases remaining between them. DNA of the CDR3: TGTGCCAGCAGCTTGGTGAACACTGAAGCTTTCTTT. This translates into CASSLVNTEAFF.

This chain uses TRBV7-9 with TRBJ2-5; perhaps TRBD2 as D (6 bases). The CDR3 sequence is 16 residues long. CDR1 is SEHNR, CDR2 FQNEAQ, per germline (reference sequence). V was shortened by 0 bases and J by 1 base, with 12 bases between the two germline ends. CDR3 sequence (DNA): TGTGCCAGCAGCTTAGCGCGGGGTAGCGGCCAAGAGACCCAGTACTTC. Residues: CASSLARGSGQETQYF. The full variable domain, rest sourced from reference TRBV7-9 and TRBJ2-5, is DTGVSQNPRHKITKRGQNVTFRCDPISEHNRLYWYRQTLGQGPEFLTYFQNEAQLEKSRLLSDRFSAERPKGSFSTLEIQRTEQGDSAMYLCASSLARGSGQETQYFGPGTRLLVL.

The J gene is TRBJ2-2, the V gene TRBV10-2; D gene ambiguous. V gave up 6 bases and J gave up 0 bases, with 8 bases separating them. The CDR3 extends over 14 amino acids. Per the germline V gene, CDR1 is WSHSY and CDR2 is SAAADI. This chain's CDR3 is CASRGFSNTGELFF. CDR3 DNA: TGCGCCAGCAGAGGCTTTTCGAACACCGGGGAGCTGTTTTTT.